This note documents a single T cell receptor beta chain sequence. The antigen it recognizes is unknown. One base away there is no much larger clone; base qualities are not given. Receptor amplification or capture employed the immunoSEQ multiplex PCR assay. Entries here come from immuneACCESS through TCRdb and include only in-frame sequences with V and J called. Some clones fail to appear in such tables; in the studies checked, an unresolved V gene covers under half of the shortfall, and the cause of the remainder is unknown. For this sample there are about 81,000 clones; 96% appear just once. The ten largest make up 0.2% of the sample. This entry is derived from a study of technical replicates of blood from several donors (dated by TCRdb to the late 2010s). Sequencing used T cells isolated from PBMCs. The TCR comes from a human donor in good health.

The DNA reads as follows: TGTGCCAGCAGTGAACTGGCTGTCAATGAGCAGTTCTTC. Its protein is CASSELAVNEQFF. The chain links TRBV6-1 with TRBJ2-1; the D gene assignment is ambiguous. The V end loses 2 bases and the J end loses 6 bases, and a stretch of 8 bases separates them. The germline V gene sets CDR1 to MNHNS and CDR2 to SASEGT. Its CDR3 holds 13 amino acids, cysteine through phenylalanine. Of all the DNA, just the CDR3 is kept, 39 bases in frame from base 1.